This TCR beta chain was sequenced during a study of CD8 T cells in Susac syndrome. Study-level results: A relatively small number of individuals underwent TCR sequencing and HLA analysis.

Sequencing of TCR beta was undertaken in CD8+ and CD4+ T cells derived from blood. In the case of this clonotype: Its target is not known.

The V end lost 2 bases, the J end lost 12 bases, and 20 bases lay between the germline ends. CDR1 and CDR2 from the germline V gene are GTSNPN and SVGIG (reference sequence). This CDR3 is 15 amino acids long. Reverse transcription used about 0.45 to 1 ug RNA and random hexamers. TCRdb itself ran the immunoSEQ multiplex PCR reads through MiXCR, one entry per CDR3 protein. The data hold 180,000 or so distinct CDR3 sequences, with approximately 95% observed a single time. This chain joins TRBV30 and TRBJ1-6; a possible D gene is TRBD1 (5 bases). The receptor's source is a human donor with multiple sclerosis. Sequences were obtained from CD4+ T cells from PBMCs. This CDR3 is CAWSPRGRAEGPLHF. Written as DNA, the CDR3 is TGTGCCTGGAGTCCCCGGGGACGGGCTGAGGGACCCCTCCACTTT.